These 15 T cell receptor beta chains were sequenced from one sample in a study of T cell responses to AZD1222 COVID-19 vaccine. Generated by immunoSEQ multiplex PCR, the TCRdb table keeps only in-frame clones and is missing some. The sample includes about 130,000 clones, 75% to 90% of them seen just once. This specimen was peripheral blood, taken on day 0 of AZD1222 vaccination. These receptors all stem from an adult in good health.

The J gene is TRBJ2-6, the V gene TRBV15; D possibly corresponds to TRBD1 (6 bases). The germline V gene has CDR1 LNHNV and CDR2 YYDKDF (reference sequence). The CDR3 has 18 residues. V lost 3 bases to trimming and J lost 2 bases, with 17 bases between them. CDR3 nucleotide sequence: TGTGCCACCAGCAGGACAGGTAGCATGGCCGCTGGGGCCAACGTCCTGACTTTC. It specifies CATSRTGSMAAGANVLTF.

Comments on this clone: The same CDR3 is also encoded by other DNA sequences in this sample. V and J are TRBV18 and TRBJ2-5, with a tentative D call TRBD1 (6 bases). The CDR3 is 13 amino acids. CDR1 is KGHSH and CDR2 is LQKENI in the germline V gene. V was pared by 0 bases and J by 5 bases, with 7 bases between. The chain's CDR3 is CASSPPGAETQYF. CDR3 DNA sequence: TGTGCCAGCTCACCACCGGGGGCGGAGACCCAGTACTTC.

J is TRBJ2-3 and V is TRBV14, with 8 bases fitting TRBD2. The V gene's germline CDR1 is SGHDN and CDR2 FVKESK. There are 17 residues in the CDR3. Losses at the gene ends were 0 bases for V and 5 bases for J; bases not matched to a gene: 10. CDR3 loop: CASSQDGSGGSGDTQYF. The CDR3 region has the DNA TGTGCCAGCAGCCAAGATGGGTCGGGGGGGTCTGGAGATACGCAGTATTTT. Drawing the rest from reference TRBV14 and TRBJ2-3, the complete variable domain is EAGVTQFPSHSVIEKGQTVTLRCDPISGHDNLYWYRRVMGKEIKFLLHFVKESKQDESGMPNNRFLAERTGGTYSTLKVQPAELEDSGVYFCASSQDGSGGSGDTQYFGPGTRLTVL.

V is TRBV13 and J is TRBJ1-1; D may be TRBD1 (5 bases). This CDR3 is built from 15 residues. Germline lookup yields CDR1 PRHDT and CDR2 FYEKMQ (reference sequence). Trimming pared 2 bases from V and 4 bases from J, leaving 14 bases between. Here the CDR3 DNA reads TGTGCCAGCAGCTTATCAGGGAGTCTCCTCACTGAAGCTTTCTTT. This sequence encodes CASSLSGSLLTEAFF.

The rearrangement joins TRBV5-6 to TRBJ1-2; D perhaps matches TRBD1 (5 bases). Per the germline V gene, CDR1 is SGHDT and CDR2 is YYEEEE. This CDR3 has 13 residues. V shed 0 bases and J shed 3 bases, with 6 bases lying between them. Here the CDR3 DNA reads TGTGCCAGCAGCTTGGGCAGGGACTATGGCTACACCTTC. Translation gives CASSLGRDYGYTF.

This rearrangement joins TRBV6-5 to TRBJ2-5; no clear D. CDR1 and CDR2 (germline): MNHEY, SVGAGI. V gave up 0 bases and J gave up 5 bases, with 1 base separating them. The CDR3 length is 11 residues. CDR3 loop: CASSYSETQYF. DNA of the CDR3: TGTGCCAGCAGTTACTCTGAGACCCAGTACTTC.

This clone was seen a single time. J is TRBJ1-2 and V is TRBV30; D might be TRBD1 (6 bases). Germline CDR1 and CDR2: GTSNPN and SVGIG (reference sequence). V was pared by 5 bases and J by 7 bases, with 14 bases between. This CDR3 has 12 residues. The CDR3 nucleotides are TGTGCCTGGGAACAGGGACCTGGTGGCTACACCTTC. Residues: CAWEQGPGGYTF.

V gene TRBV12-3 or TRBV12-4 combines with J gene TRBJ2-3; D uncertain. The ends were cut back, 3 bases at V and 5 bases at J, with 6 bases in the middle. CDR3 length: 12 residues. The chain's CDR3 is CASSFRVDTQYF. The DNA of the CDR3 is TGTGCCAGCAGTTTTCGGGTAGATACGCAGTATTTT.

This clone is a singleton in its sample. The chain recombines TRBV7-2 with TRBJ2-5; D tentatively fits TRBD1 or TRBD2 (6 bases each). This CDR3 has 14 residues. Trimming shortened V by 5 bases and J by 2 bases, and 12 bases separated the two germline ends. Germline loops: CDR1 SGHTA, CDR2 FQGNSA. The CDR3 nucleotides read TGTGCCAGCAGCCCCCGGAGGGGGCAAGAGACCCAGTACTTC. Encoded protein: CASSPRRGQETQYF.

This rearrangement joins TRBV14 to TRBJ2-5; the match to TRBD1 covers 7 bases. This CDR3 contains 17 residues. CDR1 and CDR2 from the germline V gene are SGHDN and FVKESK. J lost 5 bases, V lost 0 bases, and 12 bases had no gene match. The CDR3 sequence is CASSQDRRAGRGETQYF. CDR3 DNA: TGTGCCAGCAGCCAAGATCGCCGGGCGGGCAGGGGGGAGACCCAGTACTTC.

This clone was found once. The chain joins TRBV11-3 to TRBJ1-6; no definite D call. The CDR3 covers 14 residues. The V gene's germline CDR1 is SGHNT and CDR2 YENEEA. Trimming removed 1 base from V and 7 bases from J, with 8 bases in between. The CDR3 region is CASSLGHENSPLHF. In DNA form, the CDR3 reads TGTGCCAGCAGCTTAGGACACGAAAATTCACCCCTCCACTTT.

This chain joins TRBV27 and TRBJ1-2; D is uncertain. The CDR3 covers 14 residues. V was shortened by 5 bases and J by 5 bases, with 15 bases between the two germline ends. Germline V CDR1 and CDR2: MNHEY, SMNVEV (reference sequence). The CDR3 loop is CASSPNPGAYGYTF. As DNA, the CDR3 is TGTGCCAGCAGTCCTAACCCGGGTGCTTATGGCTACACCTTC.

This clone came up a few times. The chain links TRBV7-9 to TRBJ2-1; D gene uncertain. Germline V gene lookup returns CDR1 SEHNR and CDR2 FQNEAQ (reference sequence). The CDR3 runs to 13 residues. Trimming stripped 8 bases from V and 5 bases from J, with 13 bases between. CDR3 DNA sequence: TGTGCCAGCGACGGACGGAGTAACAATGAGCAGTTCTTC. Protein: CASDGRSNNEQFF.

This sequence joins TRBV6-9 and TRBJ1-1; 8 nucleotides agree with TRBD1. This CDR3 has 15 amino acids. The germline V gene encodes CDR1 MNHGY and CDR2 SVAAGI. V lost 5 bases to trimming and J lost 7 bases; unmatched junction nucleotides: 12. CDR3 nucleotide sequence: TGTGCCAGCAGTAACCCAGGACAGGGTGCCCGTGAAGCTTTCTTT. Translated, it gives CASSNPGQGAREAFF.

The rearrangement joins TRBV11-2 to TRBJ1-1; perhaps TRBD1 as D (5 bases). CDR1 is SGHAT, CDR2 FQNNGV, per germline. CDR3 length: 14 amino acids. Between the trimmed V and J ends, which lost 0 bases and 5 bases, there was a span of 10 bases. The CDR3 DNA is TGTGCCAGCAGCTTAGATCGGAAGGGGACTGAAGCTTTCTTT. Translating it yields CASSLDRKGTEAFF.